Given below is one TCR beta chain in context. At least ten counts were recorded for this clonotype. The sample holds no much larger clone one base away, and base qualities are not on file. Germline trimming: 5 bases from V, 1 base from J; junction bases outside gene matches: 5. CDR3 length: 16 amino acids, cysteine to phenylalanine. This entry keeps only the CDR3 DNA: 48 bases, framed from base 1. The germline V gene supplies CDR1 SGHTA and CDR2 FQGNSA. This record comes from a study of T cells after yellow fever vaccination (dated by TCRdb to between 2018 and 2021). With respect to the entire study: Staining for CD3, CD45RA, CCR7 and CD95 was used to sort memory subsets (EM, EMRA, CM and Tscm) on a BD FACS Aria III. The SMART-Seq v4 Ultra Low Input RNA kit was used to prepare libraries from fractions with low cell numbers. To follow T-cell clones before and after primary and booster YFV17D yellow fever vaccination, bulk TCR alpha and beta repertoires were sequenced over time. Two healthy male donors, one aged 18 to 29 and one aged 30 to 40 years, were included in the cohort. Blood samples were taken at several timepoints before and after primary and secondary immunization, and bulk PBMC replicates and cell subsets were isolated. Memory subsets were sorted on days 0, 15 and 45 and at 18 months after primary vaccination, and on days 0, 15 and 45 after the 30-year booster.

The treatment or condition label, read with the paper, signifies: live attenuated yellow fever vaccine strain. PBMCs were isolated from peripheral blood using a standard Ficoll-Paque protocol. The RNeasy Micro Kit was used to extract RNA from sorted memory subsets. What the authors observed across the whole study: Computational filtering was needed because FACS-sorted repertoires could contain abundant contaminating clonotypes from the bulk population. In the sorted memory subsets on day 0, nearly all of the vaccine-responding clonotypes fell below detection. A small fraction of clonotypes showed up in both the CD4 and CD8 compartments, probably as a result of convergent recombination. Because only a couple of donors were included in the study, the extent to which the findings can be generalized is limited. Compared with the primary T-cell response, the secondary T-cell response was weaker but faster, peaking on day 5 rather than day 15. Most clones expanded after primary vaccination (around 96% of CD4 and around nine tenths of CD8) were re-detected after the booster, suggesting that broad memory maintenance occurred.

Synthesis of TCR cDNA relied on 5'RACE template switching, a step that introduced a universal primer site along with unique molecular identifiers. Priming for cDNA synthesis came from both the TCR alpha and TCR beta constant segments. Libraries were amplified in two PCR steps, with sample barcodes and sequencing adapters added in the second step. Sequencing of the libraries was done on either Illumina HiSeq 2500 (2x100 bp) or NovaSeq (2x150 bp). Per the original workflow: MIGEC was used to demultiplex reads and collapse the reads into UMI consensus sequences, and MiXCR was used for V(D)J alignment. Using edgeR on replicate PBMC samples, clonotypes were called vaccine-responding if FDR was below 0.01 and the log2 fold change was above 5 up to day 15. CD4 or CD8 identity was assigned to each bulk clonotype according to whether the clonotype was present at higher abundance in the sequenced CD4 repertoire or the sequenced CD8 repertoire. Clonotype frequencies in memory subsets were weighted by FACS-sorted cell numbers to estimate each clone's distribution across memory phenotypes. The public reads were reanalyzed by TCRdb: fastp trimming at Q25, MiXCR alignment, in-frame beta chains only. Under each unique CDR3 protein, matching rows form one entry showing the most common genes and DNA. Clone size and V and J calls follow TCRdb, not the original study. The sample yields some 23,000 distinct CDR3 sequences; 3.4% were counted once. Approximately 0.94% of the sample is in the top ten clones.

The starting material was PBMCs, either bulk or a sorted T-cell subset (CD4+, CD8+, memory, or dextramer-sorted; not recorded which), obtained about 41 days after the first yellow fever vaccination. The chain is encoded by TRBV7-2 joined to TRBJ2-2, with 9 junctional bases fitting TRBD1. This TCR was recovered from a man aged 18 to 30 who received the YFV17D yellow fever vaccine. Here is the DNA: TGTGCCAGCAGCCTAACGGACAGGGGGAACACCGGGGAGCTGTTTTTT. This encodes CASSLTDRGNTGELFF.